This T cell receptor (beta chain) was documented in a study of identical twins. Germline V lookup: CDR1 ENHRY, CDR2 SYGVKD. The trim removed 6 bases at V and 3 bases at J, leaving 5 bases unmatched. The CDR3 is made up of 14 amino acids. A universal primer site was created by template switching, with the cDNA bearing unique molecular identifiers. TCRdb processed the 5' RACE reads anew with MiXCR; each CDR3 protein has one entry. This sample has 640,000 or so distinct CDR3 sequences, with around 6.1% found just once. Study outcomes and limitations: In monozygotic twins, models underestimated the sharing of out-of-frame TCR alpha. Abundant cord blood beta clonotypes carried fewer insertions; memory repertoires showed none. Among beta out-of-frame sequences, excess sharing between twins appeared weaker.

This clonotype was observed many times. Its antigen is not identified. Sequences were obtained from naive T cells sorted from blood. This rearrangement joins TRBV10-3 to TRBJ2-3; TRBD1 agrees at 8 bases. The TCR comes from a man aged 18 to 35 in good health. The CDR3 region is CAISGQGGTDTQYF. CDR3 sequence (DNA): TGTGCCATCAGCGGACAGGGAGGTACAGATACGCAGTATTTT.